Listed below are T cell receptor beta chains from one sample, sequenced in a study of CD8 T cells in Susac syndrome. MiXCR was run by TCRdb on the immunoSEQ multiplex PCR reads, yielding one entry per CDR3 protein. The sample carries about 120,000 distinct CDR3 sequences, about 94% recorded once. Source material: CD8+ T cells from PBMCs. The receptors shown here come from a human donor with Susac syndrome. CDR3s include the opening cysteine and the closing phenylalanine or tryptophan. The D gene is left open where the match is weak. Not every row has a clone size; where given, it reads once, few, many or a size class.

TRBD1 TRBJ2-7 TRBV7-6 - TGTGCCAGCAGCCCCGGACAGGACCCCGGGGAGCAGTACTTC CASSPGQDPGEQYF
- TRBJ2-3 TRBV24-1 - TGTGCCACCAGTGATTGGGGAACAGATACGCAGTATTTT CATSDWGTDTQYF
- TRBJ2-1 TRBV14 - TGTGCCAGCAGCCAAGGTGACCCCGCCTACAATGAGCAGTTCTTC CASSQGDPAYNEQFF
TRBD1 TRBJ2-1 TRBV7-8 - TGTGCCAGCGGATACAGGGGCTCCTACAATGAGCAGTTCTTC CASGYRGSYNEQFF
- TRBJ2-2 TRBV20-1 - TGCAGTGCTAGAGATCCAGCGTCCGGCGGGGAGCTGTTTTTT CSARDPASGGELFF
- TRBJ2-1 TRBV20-1 - TGCAGTGCTACAAGACCGGGACTCCTTCACAATGAGCAGTTCTTC CSATRPGLLHNEQFF
- TRBJ2-5 TRBV7-2 - TGTGCCAGCAGCTTTGGGGGGGCGTACCAAGAGACCCAGTACTTC CASSFGGAYQETQYF
TRBD1 TRBJ1-2 TRBV15 - TGTGCCACCAGCAGAGAGAGGACAGGGTCCTATGGCTACACCTTC CATSRERTGSYGYTF
- TRBJ1-1 TRBV29-1 - TGCAGCGTTGAAAGCCAGGGCGGAAGTGAAGCTTTCTTT CSVESQGGSEAFF
- TRBJ2-7 TRBV29-1 - TGCAGCGTTGAGACTAGGGGGATCTACGAGCAGTACTTC CSVETRGIYEQYF
TRBD1 TRBJ2-4 TRBV12-3/TRBV12-4 - TGTGCCAGCAGCCCGACAGGGGACCTGATCATTCAGTACTTC CASSPTGDLIIQYF
- TRBJ2-7 TRBV4-3 - TGCGCCAGCAGCCAAGATTCTAGCTCCTACGAGCAGTACTTC CASSQDSSSYEQYF
TRBD1 TRBJ2-7 TRBV19 - TGTGCCAGTACTCCACGGCCAGGGGGCAACTACGAGCAGTACTTC CASTPRPGGNYEQYF
- TRBJ1-2 TRBV13 - TGTGCCAGCAGCTCACAGGGTAGTTACTATGGCTACACCTTC CASSSQGSYYGYTF
TRBD1 TRBJ2-6 TRBV27 - TGTGCCAGCAGGCCCCGTGACAGGGTTGGGGCCAACGTCCTGACTTTC CASRPRDRVGANVLTF
TRBD2 TRBJ2-1 TRBV29-1 - TGCAGCGTACCCCGGGACTACCACCAGTTCTTC CSVPRDYHQFF
- TRBJ1-2 TRBV6-5 - TGTGCCAGCAGATTCGGGGGTAACTATGGCTACACCTTC CASRFGGNYGYTF
- TRBJ1-5 TRBV7-8 - TGTGCCAGCGCGGTCAGGGGTTATAGCAATCAGCCCCAGCATTTT CASAVRGYSNQPQHF
TRBD1 TRBJ1-1 TRBV7-9 - TGTGCCAGCAGCTGGGGACAGGGGGCGGACACTGAAGCTTTCTTT CASSWGQGADTEAFF
- TRBJ1-1 TRBV12-3/TRBV12-4 - TGTGCCAGCAGTTTCACCGGGGACTTTTCTGAAGCTTTCTTT CASSFTGDFSEAFF
- TRBJ1-2 TRBV29-1 - TGCAGCGTAACTACGTTCGGGCCTTGGGGCTATGGCTACACCTTC CSVTTFGPWGYGYTF
TRBD2 TRBJ2-1 TRBV9 - TGTGCCAGCGCTCTCGGGGGGGGTGGTGAGCAGTTCTTC CASALGGGGEQFF
- TRBJ2-1 TRBV7-8 - TGTGCCAGCAGCTTCGACAATGAGCAGTTCTTC CASSFDNEQFF
- TRBJ2-3 TRBV5-6 - TGTGCCAGCAGTGATGGGCCAGATACGCAGTATTTT CASSDGPDTQYF
TRBD1 TRBJ1-2 TRBV9 once TGTGCCAGCAGCGTCGGACAGGGGGCGGACTATGGCTACACCTTC CASSVGQGADYGYTF
- TRBJ2-5 TRBV19 - TGTGCCAGTATGGTAGTGAAGGGTCAAGAGACCCAGTACTTC CASMVVKGQETQYF
- TRBJ2-5 TRBV24-1 - TGTGCCACCAGTGATGAGGACGAGACCCAGTACTTC CATSDEDETQYF
- TRBJ2-7 TRBV7-9 - TGTGCCAGCAGCTTAGCTGTAGGAGGGTACGAGCAGTACTTC CASSLAVGGYEQYF
TRBD1 TRBJ2-1 TRBV4-1 - TGCGCCAGCAGCCATCGTGCCGGACAGGGTTATGAGCAGTTCTTC CASSHRAGQGYEQFF